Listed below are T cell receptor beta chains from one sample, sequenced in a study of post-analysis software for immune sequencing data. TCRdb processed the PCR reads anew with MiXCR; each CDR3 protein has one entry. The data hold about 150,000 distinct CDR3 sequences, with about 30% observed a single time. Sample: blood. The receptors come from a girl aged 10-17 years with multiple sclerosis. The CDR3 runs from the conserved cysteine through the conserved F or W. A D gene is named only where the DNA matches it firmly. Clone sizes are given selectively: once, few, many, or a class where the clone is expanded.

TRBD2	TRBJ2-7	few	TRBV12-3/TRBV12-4	TGTGCCAGCAGTCCTACTAGCGGAGGTGCCTCCTACGAGCAGTACTTC	CASSPTSGGASYEQYF
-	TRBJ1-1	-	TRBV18	TGTGCCAGCTCACCGCAGGCTAGCCGGAACACTGAAGCTTTCTTT	CASSPQASRNTEAFF
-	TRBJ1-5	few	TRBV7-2	TGTGCCAGCAGCTTAGACGGGCAGGGAGACCAGCCCCAGCATTTT	CASSLDGQGDQPQHF
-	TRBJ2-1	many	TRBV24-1	TGTGCCACCAGTGATAACTGGGATGAGCAGTTCTTC	CATSDNWDEQFF
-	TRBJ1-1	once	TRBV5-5	TGTGCCAGCAGCTTGTGGGTTGAAGCTTTCTTT	CASSLWVEAFF
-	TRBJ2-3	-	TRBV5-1	TGCGCCAGCAGCTTGTTGGGTAGCACAGATACGCAGTATTTT	CASSLLGSTDTQYF
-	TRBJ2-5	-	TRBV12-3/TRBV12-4	TGTGCCAGCAGCCCCCAGGGAGAGACCCAGTACTTC	CASSPQGETQYF
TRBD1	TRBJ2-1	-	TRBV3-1	TGTGCCAGCAGCCGGGACAGCCTTACCTACAATGAGCAGTTCTTC	CASSRDSLTYNEQFF
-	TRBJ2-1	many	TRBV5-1	TGCGCCAGCAGCTTGATTAGTACAGGCGAGCAGTTCTTC	CASSLISTGEQFF
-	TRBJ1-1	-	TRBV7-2	TGTGCCAGCAGCCAAGGACTAGACACTGAAGCTTTCTTT	CASSQGLDTEAFF
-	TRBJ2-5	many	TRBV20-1	TGCAGTGCTAGAGAGGAGACGACAGACCAAGAGACCCAGTACTTC	CSAREETTDQETQYF
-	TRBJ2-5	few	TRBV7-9	TGTGCCAGCAGCTTTGAGCTCTCGGCGGAGACCCAGTACTTC	CASSFELSAETQYF
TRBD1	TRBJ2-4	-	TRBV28	TGTGCCAGCAGTTCAGGGGGCGATAGCGGAAACATTCAGTACTTC	CASSSGGDSGNIQYF
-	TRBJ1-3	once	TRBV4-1	TGCGCCAGCAGTGTGGCCTACTCTGGAAACACCATATATTTT	CASSVAYSGNTIYF
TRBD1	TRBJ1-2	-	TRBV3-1	TGTGCCAGCAGCCAAGACCTTACAGGGGGCGGCTACACCTTC	CASSQDLTGGGYTF
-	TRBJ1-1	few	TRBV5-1	TGCGCCAGCAGCTTGGAGACAGCCAACACTGAAGCTTTCTTT	CASSLETANTEAFF
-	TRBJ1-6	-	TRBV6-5	TGTGCCGGCAGTTACGGGGGGAGTAATTCACCCCTCCACTTT	CAGSYGGSNSPLHF
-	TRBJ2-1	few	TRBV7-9	TGTGCCAGCAGCTTAGGTATGGGAGACCACAATGAGCAGTTCTTC	CASSLGMGDHNEQFF
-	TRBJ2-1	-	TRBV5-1	TGCGCCAGCAGAGGATCCTCTAGCTCCTACAATGAGCAGTTCTTC	CASRGSSSSYNEQFF
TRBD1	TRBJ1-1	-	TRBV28	TGTGCCAGCAGTCAATTAGGGAGGGGGCGGGAAGCTTTCTTT	CASSQLGRGREAFF
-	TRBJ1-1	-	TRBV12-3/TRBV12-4	TGTGCCAGCAGGACCCACGGTAGGGGCGAGAACACTGAAGCTTTCTTT	CASRTHGRGENTEAFF
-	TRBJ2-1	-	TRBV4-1	TGCGCCAGCAGTCAGGGGGGCCTTCTACATTCCAATGAGCAGTTCTTC	CASSQGGLLHSNEQFF
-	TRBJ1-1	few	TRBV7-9	TGTGCCAGCAGTTTAGCCCACACTGAAGCTTTCTTT	CASSLAHTEAFF
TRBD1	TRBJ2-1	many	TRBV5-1	TGCGCCAGCAGCTCCGGGACAGGACCTTACAATGAGCAGTTCTTC	CASSSGTGPYNEQFF
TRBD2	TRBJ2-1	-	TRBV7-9	TGTGCCAGCAGCGCGCGGCTTCGACTAGCAGATGAGCAGTTCTTC	CASSARLRLADEQFF
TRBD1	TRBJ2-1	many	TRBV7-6	TGTGCCAGCAGCTTCTTAACAGGGGACATTAGCAACAATGAGCAGTTCTTC	CASSFLTGDISNNEQFF
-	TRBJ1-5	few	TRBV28	TGTGCCAGCAGTCCATTCCGGGGGACGAGGAATCAGCCCCAGCATTTT	CASSPFRGTRNQPQHF
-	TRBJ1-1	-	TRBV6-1	TGTGCCAGCAGCCCCGGGGTTGCAGGGGACGGGAACACTGAAGCTTTCTTT	CASSPGVAGDGNTEAFF
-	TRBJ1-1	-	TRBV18	TGTGCCAGCTCACCGTTGGCGATAAACACTGAAGCTTTCTTT	CASSPLAINTEAFF
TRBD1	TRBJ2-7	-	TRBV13	TGTGCCAGCAGACCTCGACAGGGGTACGAGCAGTACTTC	CASRPRQGYEQYF
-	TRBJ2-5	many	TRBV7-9	TGTGCCAGCAGTACTATACGACAGGCGACCCAAGAGACCCAGTACTTC	CASSTIRQATQETQYF
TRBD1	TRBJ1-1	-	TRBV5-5	TGTGCCAGCAGCCCGACAGGGAGGTGGCCTGAAGCTTTCTTT	CASSPTGRWPEAFF
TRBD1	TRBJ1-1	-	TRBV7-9	TGTGCCAGCAGCTCCGGGACAGGGGGGGGAACTGTAGCTTTCTTT	CASSSGTGGGTVAFF
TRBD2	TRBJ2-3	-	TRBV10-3	TGTGCCACGCGGGACTACCGAGAGTCAGATACGCAGTATTTT	CATRDYRESDTQYF
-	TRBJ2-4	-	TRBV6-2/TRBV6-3	TGTGCCAGCAGTTACCCTTACAGTTCTGGGCAGTACTTC	CASSYPYSSGQYF
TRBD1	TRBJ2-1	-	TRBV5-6	TGTGCCAGCAGCTTGGCCAGGGGGACCTACAATGAGCAGTTCTTC	CASSLARGTYNEQFF
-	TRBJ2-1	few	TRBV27	TGTGCCAGCAATTTCGCGGATTCATACAATGAGCAGTTCTTC	CASNFADSYNEQFF
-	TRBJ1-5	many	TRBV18	TGTGCCAGCTCACCACAGAGGGATCAGCCCCAGCATTTT	CASSPQRDQPQHF
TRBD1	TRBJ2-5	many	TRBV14	TGTGCCAGCAGCCAAGACAGGGGGCGCAGGGAGACCCAGTACTTC	CASSQDRGRRETQYF
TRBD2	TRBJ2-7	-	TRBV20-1	TGCAGTGCTCTTATAGCGGGAGGGCGAGGGGCTTACGAGCAGTACTTC	CSALIAGGRGAYEQYF
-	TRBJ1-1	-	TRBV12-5	TGTGCTAGTGGTTTGGGGGGGAACACTGAAGCTTTCTTT	CASGLGGNTEAFF
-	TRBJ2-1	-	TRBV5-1	TGCGCCAGCAGCCTAGCAGTAGGTACCTCGATCTCCTACAATGAGCAGTTCTTC	CASSLAVGTSISYNEQFF
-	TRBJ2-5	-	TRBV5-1	TGCGCCAGCCGAGAGACCCAGTACTTC	CASRETQYF
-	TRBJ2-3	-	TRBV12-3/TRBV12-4	TGTGCCCGCAGTTTAAAGTCGACAGGGAGGGATACGCAGTATTTT	CARSLKSTGRDTQYF
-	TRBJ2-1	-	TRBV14	TGTGCCAGCAGCCAAGATGATGAATATGAGCAGTTCTTC	CASSQDDEYEQFF
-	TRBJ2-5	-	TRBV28	TGTGCCAGCAGTTCCCTTGAGAGGGAGCAGTACTTC	CASSSLEREQYF
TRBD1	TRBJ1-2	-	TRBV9	TGTGCCAGCAGCGTGGGGCAGGGGGCTTACGGCTACACCTTC	CASSVGQGAYGYTF
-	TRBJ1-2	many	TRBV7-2	TGTGCCAGCAGCTCATACCGGGACGGCTATGGCTACACCTTC	CASSSYRDGYGYTF
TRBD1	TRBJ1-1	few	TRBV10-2	TGCGCCAGCCGCGACGACAGGGGGTCAACTGAAGCTTTCTTT	CASRDDRGSTEAFF
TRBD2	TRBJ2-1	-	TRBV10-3	TGTGCCATCAGTAGCGGGGTTTTTGGACCCACCAACAATGAGCGGTTCTTC	CAISSGVFGPTNNERFF
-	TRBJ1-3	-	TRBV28	TGTGCCAGCAGTTTTGAATCCTCCTCTGGAAACACCATATATTTT	CASSFESSSGNTIYF
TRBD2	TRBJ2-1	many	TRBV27	TGTGCCAGCAGTTGGGGCGGGAGTCTGTACAATGAGCAGTTCTTC	CASSWGGSLYNEQFF
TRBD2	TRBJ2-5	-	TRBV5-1	TGCGCCAGCAGCTCGGCGTCTAGCGGGATCACTGGAGAGACCCAGTACTTC	CASSSASSGITGETQYF